Following are 5 T cell receptor beta chains from one sample sequenced in a study of blood T cell repertoires in COVID-19. Sequencing was performed with immunoSEQ multiplex PCR; in TCRdb, only in-frame clones are kept and a portion is missing. The data contain about 110,000 clones, about 64% of them singletons. Sample: peripheral blood. These TCRs come from a human donor with acute or convalescent COVID-19. The donor label of this sample is uncertain.

The gene calls are TRBV21-1 and TRBJ1-2; the table names TRBD1, a call not compared with the DNA. TRBV21-1 has pseudogene status. The CDR3 has 15 residues. CDR3 nucleotide sequence: TGTGCCAGCAGCAAAGAGGGGAAGGAGAACTATGGCTACACCTTC. Its protein product is CASSKEGKENYGYTF.

This chain joins TRBV28 and TRBJ2-7, with TRBD2 matching 8 bases. The CDR3 runs 14 residues. Germline V lookup: CDR1 MDHEN, CDR2 SYDVKM. V shed 5 bases and J 4 bases; nucleotides not matched to a gene: 7. The CDR3 DNA sequence: TGTGCCAGCAGTAAGGCGGGGGGACCGTACGAGCAGTACGTC. Protein: CASSKAGGPYEQYV.

The rearrangement joins TRBV5-4 to TRBJ1-1; possible D gene TRBD1, 6 bases. The CDR3 is made up of 14 amino acids. CDR1 and CDR2 from the germline V gene are SGHNT and YYREEE (reference sequence). The V gene lost 4 bases and the J gene lost 1 base, with 11 bases spanning the gap. The CDR3: CASSKGTPNTEAFF. As DNA, the CDR3 is TGTGCCAGCAGCAAAGGGACACCGAACACTGAAGCTTTCTTT.

V usage is TRBV6-5 and J usage is TRBJ1-1, with no clear D. This CDR3 has 12 residues. Germline assignment: CDR1 MNHEY and CDR2 SVGAGI. The V end was cut by 2 bases, the J end by 3 bases, with 4 bases between. The DNA of the CDR3 is TGTGCCAGCAGTTACGGGCACACTGAAGCTTTCTTT. Translation: CASSYGHTEAFF.

The chain combines TRBV29-1 with TRBJ1-2; 7 bases match TRBD1. The ends lost 5 bases at V and 4 bases at J; junction bases unmatched: 4. The CDR3 runs 12 residues. Germline CDR1 and CDR2: SQVTM and ANQGSEA. CDR3 DNA sequence: TGCAGCGTTTGGGGGACAGTCTATGGCTACACCTTC. Translating it yields CSVWGTVYGYTF.